These 26 T cell receptor beta chains came from one sample sequenced in a study of cytomegalovirus exposure and HLA in healthy donors. Amplification used 60 Vbeta primers and 13 Jbeta primers. TCRdb's copy holds only in-frame clones and misses some; the assay was immunoSEQ multiplex PCR. This table has around 90,000 clones, 80% appearing once. The sample comprised PBMCs. The origin of the receptors is a man in his thirties or forties in good health and CMV-seronegative.

J is TRBJ1-4 and V is TRBV30, with D unclear. The CDR3 extends over 15 amino acids. Germline V CDR1 and CDR2: GTSNPN, SVGIG (reference sequence). The germline V and J ends were trimmed by 8 bases and 0 bases, with 16 bases remaining between them. CDR3 DNA: TGTGCCGGGGATCGGGGAGGTGCAACTAATGAAAAACTGTTTTTT. Protein sequence: CAGDRGGATNEKLFF.

J is TRBJ1-1 and V is TRBV19; 8 nucleotides match TRBD1. This CDR3 comprises 16 residues. V trimming: 0 bases; J trimming: 3 bases; junction bases outside the gene matches: 6. Germline V lookup: CDR1 LNHDA, CDR2 SQIVND (reference sequence). CDR3 DNA: TGTGCCAGTAGTATAGATCAGCAGGGGGCGGACACTGAAGCTTTCTTT. Its translation: CASSIDQQGADTEAFF.

The rearrangement uses TRBV20-1 and TRBJ2-1; D is ambiguous. V shed 3 bases and J shed 6 bases, with 6 bases lying between them. Germline-derived CDR1 and CDR2 are DFQATT and SNEGSKA (reference sequence). The CDR3 is 11 residues long. The CDR3 sequence is CSARAFNEQFF. DNA for the CDR3: TGCAGTGCTAGGGCCTTCAATGAGCAGTTCTTC.

The gene calls are TRBV29-1 and TRBJ2-7; 7 bases line up with TRBD2. The CDR3 sequence is 13 residues long. Per germline, CDR1 SQVTM and CDR2 ANQGSEA. V lost 3 bases to trimming and J lost 1 base; unmatched junction nucleotides: 3. The CDR3 DNA follows: TGCAGCGTTGATTTGGGGGGGTCCTACGAGCAGTACTTC. Amino acids: CSVDLGGSYEQYF.

The chain links TRBV19 to TRBJ2-3; D is perhaps TRBD1 (6 bases). Per germline, CDR1 LNHDA and CDR2 SQIVND (reference sequence). V was cut by 3 bases and J by 2 bases, with 15 bases left in between. This CDR3 has 16 residues. CDR3 sequence (DNA): TGTGCCAGTAGTATGGGGACCAGGGGACACACAGATACGCAGTATTTT. The encoded protein is CASSMGTRGHTDTQYF. Complete variable domain (other parts from reference TRBV19 and TRBJ2-3): DGGITQSPKYLFRKEGQNVTLSCEQNLNHDAMYWYRQDPGQGLRLIYYSQIVNDFQKGDIAEGYSVSREKKESFPLTVTSAQKNPTAFYLCASSMGTRGHTDTQYFGPGTRLTVL.

The V call is TRBV4-1, the J call TRBJ2-1; D unclear. The CDR3 sequence is 13 residues long. With 1 base removed from V and 7 bases from J, the gap between germline ends came to 8 bases. CDR1 and CDR2 (germline): MGHRA, YSYEKL. The CDR3 region has the DNA TGCGCCAGCAGCCAAGTGAGTGTAAATGAGCAGTTCTTC. Translating it yields CASSQVSVNEQFF.

This clone was counted a single time. The gene calls are TRBV18 and TRBJ2-2; D gene uncertain. The CDR3 extends over 14 amino acids. V lost 0 bases, J lost 6 bases, and 8 bases lay in between. Germline CDR1 reads KGHSH; CDR2 reads LQKENI. Written as DNA, the CDR3 is TGTGCCAGCTCACCACCCAGCGTCGCCGGGGAGCTGTTTTTT. It codes for CASSPPSVAGELFF.

The chain joins TRBV5-1 to TRBJ2-6; weak D call: TRBD1 (6 bases). The CDR3 totals 17 residues. Germline V CDR1 and CDR2: SGHRS, YFSETQ. Trimming took off 4 bases at V and 2 bases at J, with 16 bases between the two ends. The CDR3 coding sequence is TGCGCCAGCAGCACAGAACAGGGTGCGGCTGGGGCCAACGTCCTGACTTTC. It specifies CASSTEQGAAGANVLTF.

The chain employs TRBV4-2 and TRBJ1-6, with D unresolved. The V gene lost 0 bases and the J gene lost 5 bases, with 8 bases spanning the gap. Per germline, CDR1 LGHNA and CDR2 YNFKEQ. This CDR3 region has 15 residues. CDR3: CASSQDRRNNSPLHF. The CDR3 DNA is TGTGCCAGCAGCCAAGATAGGAGGAATAATTCACCCCTCCACTTT.

This clone was counted once. V usage is TRBV4-2 and J usage is TRBJ2-7, with D perhaps matching TRBD1 (5 bases). Germline CDR1 and CDR2: LGHNA and YNFKEQ. Trimming removed 1 base from V and 3 bases from J, with 16 bases in between. The CDR3 totals 16 residues. The CDR3 bases are TGTGCCAGCAGCCAAGGTCACAGGTCCGCCTTCTACGAGCAGTACTTC. This gives the protein CASSQGHRSAFYEQYF.

V and J are TRBV6-5 and TRBJ1-5; the D is unclear. The CDR3 runs to 13 residues. Germline CDR1 and CDR2: MNHEY and SVGAGI. Trimming pared 6 bases from V and 5 bases from J, leaving 11 bases between. For the CDR3, the DNA is TGTGCCAGCAGCCGCTCCACGGATCAGCCCCAGCATTTT. Its protein product is CASSRSTDQPQHF.

The chain combines TRBV7-9 with TRBJ1-1; tentatively, D is TRBD1 (6 bases). The V end was cut by 5 bases, the J end by 0 bases, with 22 bases between. The germline gives CDR1 SEHNR, CDR2 FQNEAQ (reference sequence). The length of the CDR3 is 18 residues. The CDR3 nucleotides read TGTGCCAGCAGCCGGACGGGGGGACACCCCAATCTGAACACTGAAGCTTTCTTT. Its protein is CASSRTGGHPNLNTEAFF.

The genes are TRBV5-4 and TRBJ2-6; D is unresolved. Trimming stripped 3 bases from V and 0 bases from J, with 4 bases between. CDR1 SGHNT and CDR2 YYREEE come from the germline V gene (reference sequence). CDR3 length: 14 residues. The CDR3 DNA is TGTGCCAGCAGCTCCTCCTCTGGGGCCAACGTCCTGACTTTC. This gives the protein CASSSSSGANVLTF.

The chain's CDR3 is CASSWSLLATRLHAGELFF. The CDR3 DNA reads TGTGCCAGCAGTTGGTCCCTCCTTGCGACACGTCTTCACGCCGGGGAGCTGTTTTTT. The chain links TRBV27 to TRBJ2-2, with D uncertain. Trimming shortened V by 4 bases and J by 6 bases, and 27 bases separated the two germline ends. Germline CDR1 is MNHEY and CDR2 is SMNVEV (reference sequence). The CDR3 runs to 19 residues.

This clone showed up just a few times. The chain carries TRBV7-2 and TRBJ2-3; 7 nucleotides agree with TRBD2. In germline, CDR1 is SGHTA, CDR2 FQGNSA. Trimming took 5 bases from V and 0 from J; bases not matched to a gene: 11. The CDR3 is made up of 17 amino acids. CDR3 amino acids: CASSPPLGRGSTDTQYF. The CDR3 DNA reads TGTGCCAGCAGCCCACCCTTGGGGAGGGGTAGCACAGATACGCAGTATTTT.

This clone was picked up a small number of times. V is TRBV7-8 and J is TRBJ1-6; D is possibly TRBD1 (5 bases). The germline V gene encodes CDR1 SGHVS and CDR2 FQNEAQ. Trimming shortened V by 7 bases and J by 4 bases, and 11 bases separated the two germline ends. The CDR3 has 14 amino acids. The CDR3 DNA reads TGTGCCAGCATTCCCGGGGGGTATAATTCACCCCTCCACTTT. Its translation is CASIPGGYNSPLHF.

The chain is built from TRBV30 and TRBJ1-5; D unclear. The CDR3 runs to 14 residues. Per the germline V gene, CDR1 is GTSNPN and CDR2 is SVGIG (reference sequence). Trimming cost V 1 base and J 1 base, with 8 bases left between them. CDR3 sequence (DNA): TGTGCCTGGAGTGGAGCGAGCAGCAATCAGCCCCAGCATTTT. Amino acids: CAWSGASSNQPQHF.

In this sample, this clone turned up once. The chain is built from TRBV10-3 and TRBJ1-4; D remains unclear. This CDR3 is 15 amino acids long. CDR1 is ENHRY and CDR2 is SYGVKD in the germline V gene. Trimming removed 3 bases at V and 8 bases at J, with 16 bases between. CDR3 in DNA: TGTGCCATCAGTGACTCGGGGAAAGGAACCGAAAAACTGTTTTTT. Encoded protein: CAISDSGKGTEKLFF.

The CDR3 region has the DNA TGTGCCAGCAGCTTAGATAATCTCCTAACAGATACGCAGTATTTT. This gives the protein CASSLDNLLTDTQYF. This sequence joins TRBV11-2 and TRBJ2-3; D unclear. V lost 0 bases, J lost 3 bases, and 10 bases lay in between. CDR1 is SGHAT, CDR2 FQNNGV, per germline. CDR3 size: 15 residues. The full variable domain, rest sourced from reference TRBV11-2 and TRBJ2-3, is EAGVAQSPRYKIIEKRQSVAFWCNPISGHATLYWYQQILGQGPKLLIQFQNNGVVDDSQLPKDRFSAERLKGVDSTLKIQPAKLEDSAVYLCASSLDNLLTDTQYFGPGTRLTVL.

The chain recombines TRBV2 with TRBJ1-3; no firm D call. The CDR3 is made up of 16 amino acids. Germline values: CDR1 SNHLY, CDR2 FYNNEI. Trimming left V 8 bases short and J 0 bases short, with 17 bases between. CDR3 sequence (DNA): TGTGCCAGCGAATTGGAGGCAGGACGCTCTGGAAACACCATATATTTT. Protein sequence: CASELEAGRSGNTIYF.

The chain couples TRBV4-1 to TRBJ2-7, with 11 bases that match TRBD2. The germline gives CDR1 MGHRA, CDR2 YSYEKL. The J segment lost 3 bases and the V segment lost 1 base, leaving 5 bases of the junction unmatched. This CDR3 has 16 residues. CDR3 in amino acids: CASSQAVGTSGYEQYF. The DNA of the CDR3 is TGCGCCAGCAGCCAAGCAGTTGGGACTAGCGGCTACGAGCAGTACTTC.

This rearrangement joins TRBV2 to TRBJ1-5; possibly TRBD1 for D (5 bases). Germline V gene lookup returns CDR1 SNHLY and CDR2 FYNNEI. The V end lost 6 bases, the J end lost 1 base, and 22 bases lay between the germline ends. The CDR3 has 18 amino acids. CDR3 coding DNA: TGTGCCAGCAGAGAAACAGGTTCCAGATTCAAGAGCAATCAGCCCCAGCATTTT. Its protein product is CASRETGSRFKSNQPQHF.

This sequence joins TRBV6-1 and TRBJ2-7, with 7 bases fitting TRBD2. This CDR3 is 15 amino acids long. The V gene end was trimmed by 0 bases and the J gene end by 2 bases; junction bases not matched to a gene: 4. The germline V gene has CDR1 MNHNS and CDR2 SASEGT. Here the CDR3 DNA reads TGTGCCAGCAGTGAAGCGCCTAGCGGAACCTACGAGCAGTACTTC. This translates into CASSEAPSGTYEQYF.

CDR3 residues: CASSLGLAGVYEQYF. The CDR3 nucleotides read TGTGCCAGCAGCTTAGGACTAGCGGGAGTCTACGAGCAGTACTTC. The V call is TRBV11-2, the J call TRBJ2-7; TRBD2 matches 12 bases. The CDR3 runs 15 residues. The trim removed 1 base at V and 3 bases at J, leaving 1 base unmatched. Per germline, CDR1 SGHAT and CDR2 FQNNGV.

This chain links TRBV10-1 with TRBJ2-3; tentatively, D is TRBD2 (5 bases). The CDR3 extends over 15 amino acids. Germline V lookup: CDR1 WNHNN, CDR2 SYGVQD (reference sequence). Trimming pared 3 bases from V and 0 bases from J, leaving 10 bases between. The CDR3 DNA is TGCGCCAGCAGTGATCGCCCTAGCAGCACAGATACGCAGTATTTT. The encoded protein is CASSDRPSSTDTQYF.

The chain is built from TRBV5-1 and TRBJ1-1, with D possibly being TRBD1 (5 bases). Trimming took off 0 bases at V and 4 bases at J, with 7 bases between the two ends. The CDR3 is 13 residues long. CDR1 is SGHRS, CDR2 YFSETQ, per germline. The CDR3 sequence is CASSLGGGTEAFF. For the CDR3, the DNA is TGCGCCAGCAGCTTGGGGGGGGGCACTGAAGCTTTCTTT.